These 17 T cell receptor beta chains were all obtained from the same sample, sequenced in a study of blood T cell repertoires in COVID-19. The assay was immunoSEQ multiplex PCR, and TCRdb's table has in-frame clones only and misses some. The table records more than 150,000 clones, 81% of them present only once. The sample was peripheral blood. The receptor source for this set is a woman older than 75 with COVID-19, enrolled during active disease.

This chain joins TRBV28 and TRBJ2-7, with TRBD2 matching 7 bases. V trimming: 2 bases; J trimming: 0 bases; junction bases outside the gene matches: 4. Germline CDR1 MDHEN, CDR2 SYDVKM. The CDR3 consists of 15 residues. The DNA for the CDR3 is TGTGCCAGCAGTTTACCCGGGACTAACTCCTACGAGCAGTACTTC. Translation: CASSLPGTNSYEQYF.

The chain joins TRBV29-1 to TRBJ2-1, with D possibly matching TRBD2 (5 bases). Trimming cost V 6 bases and J 8 bases, with 11 bases left between them. The CDR3 sequence is 11 residues long. Germline V CDR1 and CDR2: SQVTM, ANQGSEA. CDR3 DNA sequence: TGCAGCGTCCGGAGGCGCGATGAGCAGTTCTTC. Its protein product is CSVRRRDEQFF.

This CDR3 reads CASSRAGYGYTF. CDR3 bases: TGTGCCAGCAGCCGGGCAGGGTATGGCTACACCTTC. This chain connects TRBV3-1 (or the pseudogene TRBV3-2) to TRBJ1-2; possible D gene TRBD1, 5 bases. V dropped 4 bases and J dropped 5 bases, with 8 bases sitting between them. Germline V lookup: CDR1 LGHDT, CDR2 YNNKEL (reference sequence). The CDR3 runs 12 residues.

The chain has TRBV4-3 and TRBJ1-6; tentative D call: TRBD1 (5 bases). The CDR3 loop spans 15 amino acids. V was cut by 0 bases and J by 9 bases, with 12 bases left in between. Germline CDR1 and CDR2: LGHNA and YSLEER. This CDR3 is CASSQDQGLLSPLHF. As DNA, the CDR3 is TGCGCCAGCAGCCAAGATCAGGGACTTCTTTCACCCCTCCACTTT.

This clone was seen just once. This chain joins TRBV27 and TRBJ2-1, with a possible D match to TRBD2 (5 bases). CDR1 MNHEY and CDR2 SMNVEV come from the germline V gene (reference sequence). The CDR3 totals 16 residues. The ends were cut back, 0 bases at V and 4 bases at J, with 13 bases in the middle. The CDR3 DNA sequence: TGTGCCAGCAGTTTATCGTGGGGAGAGACTTACAATGAGCAGTTCTTC. It is translated as CASSLSWGETYNEQFF.

The chain has TRBV2 and TRBJ2-7; maybe TRBD1 (6 bases). Between the trimmed V and J ends, which lost 6 bases and 3 bases, there was a span of 9 bases. The CDR3 has 12 residues. Germline CDR1 SNHLY, CDR2 FYNNEI. The chain's CDR3 is CASRVDSYEQYF. The CDR3 DNA follows: TGTGCCAGCAGAGTGGACAGCTACGAGCAGTACTTC.

The chain joins TRBV11-3 to TRBJ2-1, with a possible D match to TRBD2 (6 bases). The CDR3 covers 12 residues. The germline V gene has CDR1 SGHNT and CDR2 YENEEA. V lost 4 bases and J lost 10, with 11 bases in between. DNA of the CDR3: TGTGCCAGCAGCTCGGGACTTCGGGAGCAGTTCTTC. It translates to CASSSGLREQFF.

The chain combines TRBV6-2 or TRBV6-3 with TRBJ2-4; D is possibly TRBD2 (5 bases). The V and J ends lost 6 bases and 0 bases respectively, with 18 bases between them. Germline assignment: CDR1 MNHEY and CDR2 SVGEGT. The CDR3 sequence is 17 residues long. The CDR3 spells CASSPRGKLLAKNIQYF. The CDR3 coding sequence is TGTGCCAGCAGCCCTAGAGGGAAGCTTTTAGCCAAAAACATTCAGTACTTC.

J is TRBJ2-7 and V is TRBV19; 11 nucleotides agree with TRBD1. V dropped 9 bases and J dropped 3; count of bases not matched to a gene: 7. CDR1 is LNHDA, CDR2 SQIVND, per germline (reference sequence). The CDR3 consists of 14 residues. Here the CDR3 DNA reads TGTGCCAGCTCCCTGGGGACAGGGGGCTACGAGCAGTACTTC. Protein sequence: CASSLGTGGYEQYF. The full variable domain, with the rest looked up from reference TRBV19 and TRBJ2-7, is DGGITQSPKYLFRKEGQNVTLSCEQNLNHDAMYWYRQDPGQGLRLIYYSQIVNDFQKGDIAEGYSVSREKKESFPLTVTSAQKNPTAFYLCASSLGTGGYEQYFGPGTRLTVT.

The chain recombines TRBV10-3 with TRBJ2-5; 9 bases are shared with TRBD2. V lost 3 bases to trimming and J lost 1 base; unmatched junction nucleotides: 6. CDR1 ENHRY and CDR2 SYGVKD come from the germline V gene. This CDR3 is 16 amino acids long. CDR3 sequence: CAISEPGTSSQETQYF. The CDR3 nucleotides read TGTGCCATCAGTGAACCCGGGACTAGCAGCCAAGAGACCCAGTACTTC.

The V and J genes are TRBV29-1 and TRBJ2-7, with unresolved D. CDR1 is SQVTM and CDR2 is ANQGSEA in the germline V gene. The CDR3 totals 17 residues. V was pared by 3 bases and J by 0 bases, with 21 bases between. In DNA form, the CDR3 reads TGCAGCGTTGATTCGGGTCGCCTGGCGGTTAGCTCCTACGAGCAGTACTTC. It codes for CSVDSGRLAVSSYEQYF.

The J gene is TRBJ1-4, the V gene TRBV28; TRBD1 might be the D (5 bases). Germline CDR1 reads MDHEN; CDR2 reads SYDVKM. The germline V and J ends were trimmed by 2 bases and 4 bases, with 11 bases remaining between them. CDR3 length equals 15 residues. The CDR3 sequence is CASSLIFQGNEKLFF. The CDR3 coding sequence is TGTGCCAGCAGTTTAATCTTCCAGGGTAATGAAAAACTGTTTTTT. Together with reference TRBV28 and TRBJ1-4, the CDR3 gives the full variable domain: DVKVTQSSRYLVKRTGEKVFLECVQDMDHENMFWYRQDPGLGLRLIYFSYDVKMKEKGDIPEGYSVSREKKERFSLILESASTNQTSMYLCASSLIFQGNEKLFFGSGTQLSVL.

The rearrangement uses TRBV7-9 and TRBJ2-2, with D tentatively TRBD1 (5 bases). The CDR3 runs 14 residues. Trimming took 4 bases from V and 4 from J, leaving 10 bases between them. Germline lookup yields CDR1 SEHNR and CDR2 FQNEAQ (reference sequence). The CDR3 DNA sequence: TGTGCCAGCAGCTCCTCAAGGGGCACCGGGGAGCTGTTTTTT. As protein: CASSSSRGTGELFF.

In its sample, this clone was seen many times. The V call is TRBV4-1, the J call TRBJ2-1; 8 bases agree with TRBD2. The CDR3 extends over 16 amino acids. With 5 bases clipped from V and 2 bases from J, the junction kept 8 bases outside the gene matches. Germline CDR1 reads MGHRA; CDR2 reads YSYEKL. CDR3 nucleotides: TGCGCCAGCAGCTCTCGTGGCGGGGGGCCCTACAATGAGCAGTTCTTC. Amino acid sequence: CASSSRGGGPYNEQFF.

The V and J genes are TRBV6-2 or TRBV6-3 and TRBJ2-7; TRBD2 aligns across 11 bases. This CDR3 is built from 15 residues. J lost 5 bases, V lost 4 bases, and 7 bases had no gene match. Germline CDR1 reads MNHEY; CDR2 reads SVGEGT. The CDR3 sequence is CASSSLAGGLNEQYF. The DNA for the CDR3 is TGTGCCAGCAGTTCTTTAGCGGGGGGGCTGAACGAGCAGTACTTC.

There are a few counts of this clone. The genes are TRBV7-9 and TRBJ1-4, with 7 bases identical to TRBD1. Trimming at V came to 4 bases and at J to 7 bases, leaving 9 bases not matched to a gene. The CDR3 sequence is 15 residues long. The V gene's germline CDR1 is SEHNR and CDR2 FQNEAQ (reference sequence). This chain's CDR3 is CASSYDRVVAEKLFF. The DNA for the CDR3 is TGTGCCAGCAGCTACGACAGGGTGGTAGCTGAAAAACTGTTTTTT.

This clone was recorded a few times. The gene calls are TRBV3-1 (or the pseudogene TRBV3-2) and TRBJ1-1; 9 nucleotides line up with TRBD1. The length of the CDR3 is 13 residues. Unmatched junction bases numbered 5, after V lost 6 bases and J lost 6 bases. Germline V lookup: CDR1 LGHDT, CDR2 YNNKEL (reference sequence). CDR3 nucleotides: TGTGCCAGCAGTCTACAGGGGGCCGCTGAAGCTTTCTTT. Its protein is CASSLQGAAEAFF.